The 14 T cell receptor beta chains below all came from one sample that was sequenced in a study of blood T cell repertoires in COVID-19. Sequenced by immunoSEQ multiplex PCR; TCRdb stores in-frame clones only, minus some. The sample contains about 100,000 clones, 70% to 90% of which appear only once. The sequenced material came from peripheral blood. These receptors were obtained from a human donor in a cohort sampled during active COVID-19.

The gene calls are TRBV6-2 or TRBV6-3 and TRBJ2-1, with 9 bases matching TRBD2. Germline lookup yields CDR1 MNHEY and CDR2 SVGEGT. With 4 bases clipped from V and 11 bases from J, the junction kept 15 bases outside the gene matches. This CDR3 comprises 16 residues. The CDR3 region has the DNA TGTGCCAGCAGTTCACAGCGGGAGGCCCCCATTATGAAGCAGTTCTTC. Translation gives CASSSQREAPIMKQFF.

This rearrangement joins TRBV6-2 or TRBV6-3 to TRBJ2-2; 11 positions match TRBD2. The V and J ends lost 0 bases and 5 bases, in that order; junction bases with no gene match: 8. The CDR3 is 18 residues long. CDR1 and CDR2 from the germline V gene are MNHEY and SVGEGT. The CDR3: CASSYSRPSGRKTGELFF. DNA for the CDR3: TGTGCCAGCAGTTACTCGAGGCCTAGCGGGAGGAAAACCGGGGAGCTGTTTTTT.

This clone was seen only a few times. The V gene is TRBV2, the J gene TRBJ1-3, with D tentatively TRBD1 (5 bases). Trimming left V 2 bases short and J 2 bases short, with 10 bases between. Looked up from germline, CDR1 is SNHLY and CDR2 is FYNNEI. The CDR3 totals 15 residues. In nucleotides, the CDR3 is TGTGCCAGCAGTGAATCGGGGGTCGCTGGAAACACCATATATTTT. Encoded protein: CASSESGVAGNTIYF.

The V call is TRBV5-6, the J call TRBJ2-2; the D gene is possibly TRBD2 (5 bases). The CDR3 contains 16 residues. Between the trimmed V and J ends, which lost 2 bases and 1 base, there was a span of 12 bases. Germline-derived CDR1 and CDR2 are SGHDT and YYEEEE. CDR3 DNA sequence: TGTGCCAGCAGCTTCGGGGTTCAGGTGAACACCGGGGAGCTGTTTTTT. Protein product: CASSFGVQVNTGELFF.

The chain employs TRBV10-3 and TRBJ2-7, with 7 bases lining up with TRBD1. The CDR3 extends over 16 amino acids. The germline V gene encodes CDR1 ENHRY and CDR2 SYGVKD. With V trimmed by 4 bases and J by 6 bases, 15 bases remained unmatched. CDR3 coding DNA: TGTGCCATCAGTGCTCCCACAGGGGAGAGTATGGGCGAGCAGTACTTC. It translates to CAISAPTGESMGEQYF.

The chain uses TRBV27 and TRBJ1-2; TRBD1 matches 10 bases. With 5 bases clipped from V and 8 bases from J, the junction kept 8 bases outside the gene matches. The CDR3 totals 14 residues. Per germline, CDR1 MNHEY and CDR2 SMNVEV (reference sequence). This chain's CDR3 is CASSPLTGGGGYTF. In DNA form, the CDR3 reads TGTGCCAGCAGTCCCCTGACAGGGGGCGGGGGCTACACCTTC.

The V gene is TRBV5-5, the J gene TRBJ2-4, with TRBD2 identical over 10 bases. Germline V lookup: CDR1 SGHKS, CDR2 YYEKEE (reference sequence). The CDR3 is 13 residues long. Trimming at V came to 4 bases and at J to 7 bases, leaving 2 bases not matched to a gene. The DNA of the CDR3 is TGTGCCAGCAGCCCTAGCGGGAGTAACATTCAGTACTTC. Its protein product is CASSPSGSNIQYF.

This chain joins TRBV30 and TRBJ1-4; no definite D call. Germline V CDR1 and CDR2: GTSNPN, SVGIG (reference sequence). The CDR3 extends over 13 amino acids. V was trimmed by 2 bases and J by 8 bases, leaving 12 bases between them. The CDR3 nucleotides read TGTGCCTGGAGTAGAGGGATTCCAGAAAAACTGTTTTTT. Its translation: CAWSRGIPEKLFF.

This clone was detected once. The chain uses TRBV5-1 and TRBJ2-2; 7 bases are shared with TRBD1. J was trimmed by 6 bases and V by 3 bases; bases with no gene match: 2. The CDR3 is 13 residues long. Germline-derived CDR1 and CDR2 are SGHRS and YFSETQ. The DNA for the CDR3 is TGCGCCAGCAGCTACGACAGGGCCGGGGAGCTGTTTTTT. The encoded protein is CASSYDRAGELFF.

The chain couples TRBV5-6 to TRBJ2-1, with D possibly being TRBD2 (6 bases). The germline CDR1 and CDR2 sequences are SGHDT and YYEEEE. Between the trimmed V and J ends, which lost 4 bases and 6 bases, there was a span of 8 bases. CDR3 length: 12 amino acids. DNA for the CDR3: TGTGCCAGCAGCCCTAGCGTCAATGAGCAGTTCTTC. Translated, it gives CASSPSVNEQFF.

V and J are TRBV7-6 and TRBJ2-7; D possibly corresponds to TRBD2 (5 bases). Germline-derived CDR1 and CDR2 are SGHVS and FNYEAQ. The CDR3 totals 16 residues. The V end was cut by 1 base, the J end by 0 bases, with 13 bases between. This CDR3 is CASSLGEGLLSYEQYF. CDR3 bases: TGTGCCAGCAGCTTAGGTGAGGGCCTCCTCTCCTACGAGCAGTACTTC.

V is TRBV7-2 and J is TRBJ2-1, with TRBD2 matching over 8 bases. CDR1 and CDR2 (germline): SGHTA, FQGNSA. There are 17 residues in the CDR3. J lost 7 bases, V lost 6 bases, and 17 bases had no gene match. CDR3 DNA: TGTGCCAGCAGGGCGGGGAGGAGGGACCCGGGAGGGAATGAGCAGTTCTTC. Translated, it gives CASRAGRRDPGGNEQFF.

This clone showed up just a few times. V is TRBV9 and J is TRBJ2-2; TRBD2 agrees at 8 bases. The germline CDR1 and CDR2 sequences are SGDLS and YYNGEE. This CDR3 is built from 15 residues. V shed 0 bases and J 4 bases; nucleotides not matched to a gene: 2. The CDR3 DNA follows: TGTGCCAGCAGCGTAGGCGGGGGGAGCACCGGGGAGCTGTTTTTT. Its protein is CASSVGGGSTGELFF.

This clone was recorded only once. The V gene is TRBV30, the J gene TRBJ2-3; perhaps TRBD1 as D (6 bases). V lost 3 bases and J lost 2, with 12 bases in between. The CDR3 spans 14 residues. CDR1 GTSNPN and CDR2 SVGIG come from the germline V gene (reference sequence). This CDR3 reads CAWRQGPSTDTQYF. Written as DNA, the CDR3 is TGTGCCTGGAGACAGGGACCTTCCACAGATACGCAGTATTTT.